These T cell receptor beta chains were read from a single sample in a study of blood T cell repertoires in COVID-19. Generated by immunoSEQ multiplex PCR, the TCRdb table keeps only in-frame clones and is missing some. Altogether 200,000 or so clones are present, around 86% being singletons, with the ten largest covering 3.8%. The sequenced sample consisted of PBMCs or T cells enriched from blood (not recorded which). The receptors originated from a woman in her 40s with acute COVID-19. Each CDR3 is given with its conserved first and last residue. The D gene is left open where the match is weak. Clone size, where shown, is once, few, many, or a class for clones that have expanded.

d_call j_call v_call clone_size cdr3_aa cdr3_nt
TRBD1 TRBJ1-2 TRBV7-9 . CASSAGQGDGYTF TGTGCCAGCAGCGCGGGACAGGGGGATGGCTACACCTTC
TRBD1 TRBJ2-1 TRBV19 few CASSTLIGQGRNEQFF TGTGCCAGTAGTACCTTAATAGGACAGGGGAGGAATGAGCAGTTCTTC
. TRBJ2-5 TRBV5-4 . CASSFMGSETQYF TGTGCCAGCAGCTTCATGGGCTCAGAGACCCAGTACTTC
TRBD2 TRBJ2-1 TRBV19 . CASSNDRLAGVRGEQFF TGTGCCAGTAGTAACGACCGACTAGCGGGAGTTAGGGGTGAGCAGTTCTTC
TRBD1 TRBJ1-6 TRBV27 . CASSARTGNNSPLHF TGTGCCAGCAGTGCCCGGACAGGGAATAATTCACCCCTCCACTTT
TRBD2 TRBJ2-7 TRBV19 few CASSPYGGGSYEQYF TGTGCCAGTAGCCCATATGGGGGGGGATCCTACGAGCAGTACTTC
TRBD2 TRBJ2-1 TRBV7-9 few CASSLGTSGNEQFF TGTGCCAGCAGCTTAGGGACTAGCGGGAATGAGCAGTTCTTC
TRBD1 TRBJ2-1 TRBV7-9 . CASSLEGQAKNEQFF TGTGCCAGCAGCTTAGAAGGACAGGCGAAAAATGAGCAGTTCTTC
. TRBJ2-3 TRBV6-5 . CASSSMSTSTDTQYF TGTGCCAGCAGTTCGATGAGCACTAGCACAGATACGCAGTATTTT
. TRBJ2-2 TRBV2 . CASKPNGLTGELFF TGTGCCAGCAAACCGAACGGTCTCACCGGGGAGCTGTTTTTT
TRBD2 TRBJ2-7 TRBV27 . CASRKTSGRYYEQYF TGTGCCAGCAGAAAAACTAGCGGGAGGTACTACGAGCAGTACTTC
. TRBJ2-5 TRBV3-1/TRBV3-2 . CASSLSLETQYF TGTGCCAGCAGCCTGTCCTTAGAGACCCAGTACTTC
. TRBJ1-1 TRBV7-9 few CASSPGDSSLLTEAFF TGTGCCAGCAGCCCAGGTGACAGTAGTTTACTCACTGAAGCTTTCTTT
. TRBJ1-1 TRBV5-1 . CASNPTEGKNTEAFF TGCGCCAGCAACCCCACGGAGGGAAAGAACACTGAAGCTTTCTTT
. TRBJ2-1 TRBV25-1 . CASSELAPSYNEQFF TGTGCCAGCAGTGAGTTAGCGCCATCCTACAATGAGCAGTTCTTC
TRBD2 TRBJ2-1 TRBV28 . CASSISGSSAYNEQFF TGTGCCAGCAGTATTAGCGGGAGTTCCGCCTACAATGAGCAGTTCTTC
. TRBJ2-3 TRBV7-2 . CASSLGSHWGTVTQYF TGTGCCAGCAGCTTAGGGTCCCATTGGGGCACCGTTACGCAGTATTTT
. TRBJ1-1 TRBV5-1 . CASSLRTKNTEAFF TGCGCCAGCAGCTTGCGCACTAAGAACACTGAAGCTTTCTTT
TRBD1 TRBJ2-1 TRBV5-4 . CASSSTDRGQNEQFF TGTGCCAGCAGCTCAACGGACAGGGGGCAAAATGAGCAGTTCTTC
. TRBJ1-2 TRBV7-8 . CASSAAGAINYGYTF TGTGCCAGCAGCGCTGCAGGGGCGATTAACTATGGCTACACCTTC
. TRBJ2-7 TRBV15 . CATSLKGHEQYF TGTGCCACCAGCCTTAAGGGGCACGAGCAGTACTTC
. TRBJ1-2 TRBV7-8 . CASSSLDLNYGYTF TGTGCCAGCAGCTCTCTGGACTTAAACTATGGCTACACCTTC
TRBD1 TRBJ2-3 TRBV5-1 . CASSRDRSRTDTQYF TGCGCCAGCAGCCGGGACAGGAGCCGCACAGATACGCAGTATTTT
TRBD1 TRBJ1-2 TRBV19 . CASTPGQGPVYGYTF TGTGCCAGTACCCCGGGACAGGGACCGGTCTATGGCTACACCTTC
TRBD2 TRBJ2-1 TRBV28 few CASSTRLAATAGNEQFF TGTGCCAGCAGTACCCGACTAGCGGCTACCGCGGGCAATGAGCAGTTCTTC
TRBD1 TRBJ2-2 TRBV3-1/TRBV3-2 . CASSQGQGKTGELFF TGTGCCAGCAGCCAGGGACAGGGGAAGACCGGGGAGCTGTTTTTT
. TRBJ2-1 TRBV29-1 . CSVAYSSYNEQFF TGCAGCGTTGCGTACTCGTCCTACAATGAGCAGTTCTTC
. TRBJ2-3 TRBV5-1 . CASSLAGAPSTDTQYF TGCGCCAGCAGCTTGGCAGGGGCGCCTAGCACAGATACGCAGTATTTT
. TRBJ1-2 TRBV28 . CASSLIGGGFDYGYTF TGTGCCAGCAGTTTAATCGGGGGAGGGTTCGACTATGGCTACACCTTC
. TRBJ1-6 TRBV28 . CASSLWGAGSPLHF TGTGCCAGCAGTTTATGGGGGGCAGGTTCACCCCTCCACTTT
TRBD2 TRBJ2-5 TRBV28 . CASRIPAGGGETQYF TGTGCCAGCCGTATCCCAGCGGGAGGCGGCGAGACCCAGTACTTC
TRBD2 TRBJ2-7 TRBV19 . CASSLTSTSSYEQYF TGTGCCAGTAGTCTGACTAGCACGAGCTCCTACGAGCAGTACTTC
. TRBJ2-7 TRBV3-1/TRBV3-2 . CASSYRAPTGEQYF TGTGCCAGCAGCTACCGGGCCCCAACGGGGGAGCAGTACTTC
TRBD2 TRBJ2-5 TRBV24-1 . CATTSGRAGETQYF TGTGCCACCACTAGCGGGAGGGCTGGCGAGACCCAGTACTTC
TRBD2 TRBJ2-7 TRBV18 . CASSQRGTSGSSYEQYF TGTGCCAGCTCACAACGAGGGACTAGCGGGAGTTCCTACGAGCAGTACTTC
. TRBJ2-7 TRBV5-1 . CASSLGARGAYEQYF TGCGCCAGCAGCTTGGGGGCGCGGGGAGCGTACGAGCAGTACTTC
. TRBJ1-1 TRBV6-2/TRBV6-3 . CASSDRLGAFF TGTGCCAGCAGTGACAGGCTCGGAGCTTTCTTT
TRBD2 TRBJ2-3 TRBV28 . CASSSIAGGGTDTQYF TGTGCCAGCAGTTCCATAGCGGGAGGTGGAACAGATACGCAGTATTTT
TRBD1 TRBJ2-7 TRBV4-1 . CASSQDRVLDPYEQYF TGCGCCAGCAGCCAGGACAGGGTACTAGACCCTTACGAGCAGTACTTC
. TRBJ1-1 TRBV27 . CASSLGQKTEAFF TGTGCCAGCAGTTTAGGACAGAAGACTGAAGCTTTCTTT
TRBD1 TRBJ1-6 TRBV5-1 . CASSLDLNRGRNSPLHF TGCGCCAGCAGCTTGGACCTTAACAGGGGACGCAATTCACCCCTCCACTTT
. TRBJ2-1 TRBV2 . CASEVEIVDEQFF TGTGCCAGCGAAGTGGAGATCGTGGATGAGCAGTTCTTC